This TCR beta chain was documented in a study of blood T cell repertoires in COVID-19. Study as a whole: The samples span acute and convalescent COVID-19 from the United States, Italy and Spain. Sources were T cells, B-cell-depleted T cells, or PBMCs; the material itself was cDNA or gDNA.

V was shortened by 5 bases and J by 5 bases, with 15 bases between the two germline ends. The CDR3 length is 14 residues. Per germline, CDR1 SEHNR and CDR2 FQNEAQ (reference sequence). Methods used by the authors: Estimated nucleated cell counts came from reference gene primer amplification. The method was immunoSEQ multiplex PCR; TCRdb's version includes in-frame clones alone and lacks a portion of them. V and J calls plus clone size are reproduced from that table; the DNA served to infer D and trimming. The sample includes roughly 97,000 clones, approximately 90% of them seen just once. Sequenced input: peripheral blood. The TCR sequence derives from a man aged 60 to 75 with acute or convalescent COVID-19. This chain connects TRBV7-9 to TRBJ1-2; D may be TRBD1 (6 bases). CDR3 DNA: TGTGCCAGCAGCCCACCAGGGGTGGAGTATGGCTACACCTTC. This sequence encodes CASSPPGVEYGYTF.